Given below is one T cell receptor (beta chain) in context. What it binds is unknown. Across several immunoSEQ plates, the genomic DNA of each subset was split evenly. PBMC DNA, left unsorted, was sequenced on ten immunoSEQ deep assay plates. The assay was immunoSEQ multiplex PCR, and TCRdb's table has in-frame clones only and misses some. Of 450,000 to 500,000 clones listed, 70% to 85% are singletons. J lost 5 bases, V lost 3 bases, and 3 bases had no gene match. Germline CDR1 SSHAT, CDR2 FNYEAQ (reference sequence). The CDR3 runs to 15 residues. This sample was taken from a study of shared clonotypes between healthy human individuals. Study-level points and caveats: It was anticipated that sequencing depth would influence how many clonotypes donors shared.

Sequenced material: PBMCs. This sequence was found in a woman between 40 and 55 years old in good health. Some clones in this sample may be carry-over from other donors' samples. The V and J genes are TRBV7-7 and TRBJ2-1; 11 bases are a match to TRBD2. CDR3 region: CASSFGLAGHNEQFF. CDR3 sequence (DNA): TGTGCCAGCAGCTTCGGACTAGCGGGTCACAATGAGCAGTTCTTC.